This T cell receptor (beta chain) was obtained from a study of T-cell reconstitution after alpha-beta-depleted transplantation in children. Whole-study results and caveats: Certain patients had high TCRbeta diversity at day 60, and it came from recipient T cells and thymic progenitors that survived. Counts and diversity of T cells one year after transplant came mostly from newly produced T cells. There were reportedly several hundred expanded graft clones from which alpha-beta T cells came about two months after transplant.

On this clonotype itself: Its antigen is unknown.

Per the germline V gene, CDR1 is DFQATT and CDR2 is SNEGSKA (reference sequence). The CDR3 consists of 14 residues. V was shortened by 3 bases and J by 2 bases, with 13 bases between the two germline ends. Unique molecular identifiers were incorporated when the TCRbeta library was constructed. TCRdb re-called the PCR reads through MiXCR, storing one row per CDR3 protein. The table lists about 980,000 distinct CDR3 sequences, roughly 31% of them singletons. This clonotype was sampled from a boy in the first two years of life who had a stem cell transplant for SCID, so the T cells may come from the graft donor. Sequenced here: PBMCs, mostly from graft donor cells, sampled 360 days after TCRalphabeta/CD19-depleted stem cell transplant. V and J are TRBV20-1 and TRBJ2-5; D might be TRBD2 (5 bases). Here the CDR3 DNA reads TGCAGTGCTAGGGAGGCCAGAGGACAAGAGACCCAGTACTTC. This translates into CSAREARGQETQYF.